This entry features one TCR beta chain sequence. The target antigen is unknown. These gene names are mouse names. The read terminates 1 residue ahead of where the CDR3 ends, so the germline J gene completes it. Other DNA sequences of this sample code for an identical CDR3. From germline, CDR1 is KGHPV and CDR2 FQNQEV (reference sequence). The CDR3 is 13 amino acids. Trimming shortened V by 0 bases and J by 2 bases, and 4 bases separated the two germline ends. Sample time point: mouse harvest day 14 after allogeneic transplant. The graft held 10^6 splenic CD5+ T cells and 10^7 T-cell-depleted bone marrow cells. This sample is drawn from a study of tissue T cells after allogeneic stem cell transplantation. Sequencing used immunoSEQ multiplex PCR; TCRdb keeps in-frame clones, though not all of them. Here the sample spans under 4,000 clones, 49% being singletons. Findings of the study overall: Only a limited share of tissue TCRs appeared in blood or spleen.

Input material: gut tissue. The receptor was derived from a female BALB/c mouse given C57BL/6 T cells with graft-versus-host disease after an allogeneic hematopoietic cell transplant. This chain links TRBV26 with TRBJ1-2; D uncertain. The CDR3 reads CASSLSQNSDYTF. The sequenced CDR3 bases are TGTGCCAGCAGTCTGTCACAGAACTCCGACTACACC.